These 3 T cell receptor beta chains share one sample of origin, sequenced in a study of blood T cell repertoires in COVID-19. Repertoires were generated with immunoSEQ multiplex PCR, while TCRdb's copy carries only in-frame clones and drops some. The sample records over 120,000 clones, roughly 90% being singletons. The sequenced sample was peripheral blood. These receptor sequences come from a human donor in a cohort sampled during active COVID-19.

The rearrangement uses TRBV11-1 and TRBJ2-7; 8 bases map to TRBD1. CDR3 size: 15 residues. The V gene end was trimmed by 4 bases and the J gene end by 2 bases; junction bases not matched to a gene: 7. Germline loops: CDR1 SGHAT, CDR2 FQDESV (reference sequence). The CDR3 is CASSSRTGLAYEQYF. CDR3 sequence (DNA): TGTGCCAGCAGCTCTCGGACAGGGCTCGCCTACGAGCAGTACTTC.

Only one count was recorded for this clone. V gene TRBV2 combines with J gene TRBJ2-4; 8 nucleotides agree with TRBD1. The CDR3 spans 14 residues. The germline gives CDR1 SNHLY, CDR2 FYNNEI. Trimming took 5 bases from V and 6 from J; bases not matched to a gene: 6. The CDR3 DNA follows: TGTGCCAGCAGTCAAGGGACAGGCGTAAACATTCAGTACTTC. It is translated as CASSQGTGVNIQYF.

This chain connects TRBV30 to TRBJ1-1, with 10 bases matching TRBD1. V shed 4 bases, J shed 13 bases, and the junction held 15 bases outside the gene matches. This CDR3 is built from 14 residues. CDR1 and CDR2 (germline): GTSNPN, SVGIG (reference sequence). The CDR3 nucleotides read TGTGCCTGGACCTACGGACAGGGGGGAAAGTCTGGTTTCTTT. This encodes CAWTYGQGGKSGFF.